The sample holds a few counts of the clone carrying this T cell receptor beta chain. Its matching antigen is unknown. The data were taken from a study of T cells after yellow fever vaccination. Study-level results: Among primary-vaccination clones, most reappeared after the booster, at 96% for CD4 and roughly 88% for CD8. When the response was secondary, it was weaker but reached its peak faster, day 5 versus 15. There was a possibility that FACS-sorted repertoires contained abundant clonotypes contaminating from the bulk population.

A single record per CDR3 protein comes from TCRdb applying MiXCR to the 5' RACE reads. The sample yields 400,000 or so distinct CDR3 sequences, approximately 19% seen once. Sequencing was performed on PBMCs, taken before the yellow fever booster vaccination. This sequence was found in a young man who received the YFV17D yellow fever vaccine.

The CDR3 region has the DNA TGTGCCAGCAGTCCCCGGGACAACTACTACGAGCAGTACTTC. It encodes CASSPRDNYYEQYF. V and J are TRBV2 and TRBJ2-7, with a tentative D call TRBD1 (6 bases). V dropped 5 bases and J dropped 3 bases, with 14 bases sitting between them. CDR1 is SNHLY and CDR2 is FYNNEI in the germline V gene. The CDR3 runs to 14 residues.